Following are 32 T cell receptor beta chains from one sample sequenced in a study of a mutant IDH1 vaccine in newly diagnosed glioma (dated by TCRdb to the early 2020s). The protocol used for the library was the immunoSEQ multiplex PCR assay. TCRdb re-hosts the immuneACCESS table, in-frame sequences only. Its copies lack some clones; in the studies checked, an unresolved V gene accounts for under half of them, and the cause for the rest is not known. Across this sample there are fewer than 65,000 clones, with around 81% seen only once. Jointly, the top ten make up approximately 3.1% of the sample. Taken with the paper, the label for time point translates to: week 5, during vaccination. Each vaccine dose, consisting of 300 ug of a 20-mer mutant IDH1 peptide in Montanide, was administered subcutaneously with topical imiquimod. The antigens these receptors bind are not known. Here the sequenced sample was PBMCs, taken from a glioma patient whose treatment included an IDH1 peptide vaccine. These receptors all stem from a man aged 25 to 40 with glioma.

The gene calls are TRBV5-1 and TRBJ2-3; TRBD1 matches 7 bases. CDR3 length: 16 residues. Per the germline V gene, CDR1 is SGHRS and CDR2 is YFSETQ. The trim removed 2 bases at V and 0 bases at J, leaving 6 bases unmatched. CDR3 residues: CASSLNTGQSTDTQYF. DNA for the CDR3: TGCGCCAGCAGCTTAAATACGGGACAGAGCACAGATACGCAGTATTTT. The full variable domain, in which reference TRBV5-1 and TRBJ2-3 provide the parts outside the CDR3, is KAGVTQTPRYLIKTRGQQVTLSCSPISGHRSVSWYQQTPGQGLQFLFEYFSETQRNKGNFPGRFSGRQFSNSRSEMNVSTLELGDSALYLCASSLNTGQSTDTQYFGPGTRLTVL.

V usage is TRBV11-3 and J usage is TRBJ2-3, with TRBD2 matching over 9 bases. Trimming took 5 bases from V and 1 from J; bases not matched to a gene: 10. CDR3 length equals 17 residues. The germline gives CDR1 SGHNT, CDR2 YENEEA. The CDR3: CASSLTRVAGGTDTQYF. Here the CDR3 DNA reads TGTGCCAGCAGCCTAACCCGCGTAGCGGGGGGCACAGATACGCAGTATTTT.

The genes are TRBV7-2 and TRBJ2-7; TRBD2 agrees at 7 bases. V was pared by 3 bases and J by 7 bases, with 9 bases of the junction left unmatched. This CDR3 spans 14 amino acids. Germline V gene lookup returns CDR1 SGHTA and CDR2 FQGNSA. CDR3 in amino acids: CASSFYINGGEQYF. CDR3 sequence (DNA): TGTGCCAGCAGCTTCTATATAAACGGGGGGGAGCAGTACTTC.

The chain combines TRBV11-2 with TRBJ1-6, with D maybe TRBD1 (5 bases). The length of the CDR3 is 16 residues. CDR1 SGHAT and CDR2 FQNNGV come from the germline V gene. The V end lost 2 bases, the J end lost 6 bases, and 14 bases lay between the germline ends. CDR3: CASSLLIRELNSPLHF. CDR3 in DNA: TGTGCCAGCAGCTTATTAATCAGGGAACTTAATTCACCCCTCCACTTT. The variable domain in full, completed from reference TRBV11-2 and TRBJ1-6, reads EAGVAQSPRYKIIEKRQSVAFWCNPISGHATLYWYQQILGQGPKLLIQFQNNGVVDDSQLPKDRFSAERLKGVDSTLKIQPAKLEDSAVYLCASSLLIRELNSPLHFGNGTRLTVT.

V gene TRBV11-2 combines with J gene TRBJ1-3, with D uncertain. CDR3 length: 18 residues. V was trimmed by 4 bases and J by 0 bases, leaving 19 bases between them. From germline, CDR1 is SGHAT and CDR2 FQNNGV. CDR3 protein: CASSSIIGRGSSGNTIYF. The CDR3 DNA reads TGTGCCAGCAGCTCTATCATCGGACGGGGAAGCTCTGGAAACACCATATATTTT.

The chain carries TRBV5-8 and TRBJ1-4, with D possibly matching TRBD1 (5 bases). Germline CDR1 SGHTS, CDR2 YDEGEE. The CDR3 has 15 amino acids. V gave up 0 bases and J gave up 8 bases, with 14 bases separating them. CDR3: CASSLGGRTTEKLFF. CDR3 sequence (DNA): TGTGCCAGCAGCTTGGGTGGACGGACAACAGAAAAACTGTTTTTT.

This chain uses TRBV25-1 with TRBJ2-5; TRBD2 is a possible D gene (6 bases). CDR1 MGHDK and CDR2 SYGVNS come from the germline V gene. Trimming left V 2 bases short and J 5 bases short, with 9 bases between. The CDR3 length is 13 residues. CDR3 sequence reads: CASSERGVETQYF. CDR3 DNA: TGTGCCAGCAGTGAACGCGGGGTGGAGACCCAGTACTTC.

This rearrangement joins TRBV9 to TRBJ1-2; D is possibly TRBD1 (5 bases). V was cut by 6 bases and J by 8 bases, with 14 bases left in between. The CDR3 runs to 12 residues. CDR1 is SGDLS, CDR2 YYNGEE, per germline. The DNA for the CDR3 is TGTGCCAGCAAAACGTCGGGGGACGGCTACACCTTC. Translation: CASKTSGDGYTF.

The chain links TRBV30 to TRBJ2-2; D uncertain. Germline V lookup: CDR1 GTSNPN, CDR2 SVGIG (reference sequence). The CDR3 sequence is 12 residues long. V lost 0 bases and J lost 5, with 4 bases in between. CDR3: CAWSVCTGELFF. In nucleotides, the CDR3 is TGTGCCTGGAGTGTTTGTACCGGGGAGCTGTTTTTT.

As to this clone: At one boundary the junction diverges from the germline segment, which might be a read error. This sequence joins TRBV6-5 and TRBJ1-2; D uncertain. Germline V lookup: CDR1 MNHEY, CDR2 SVGAGI. The CDR3 is made up of 15 amino acids. CDR3 DNA sequence: TGTACCAGCAAAGTGGGAGGGAGGGTGGGCTATGGCTACACCTTC. Translating it yields CTSKVGGRVGYGYTF.

The CDR3 loop reads CASSIRRQISNQPQHF. CDR3 sequence (DNA): TGTGCCAGTAGTATTCGAAGGCAGATTAGCAATCAGCCCCAGCATTTT. The chain has TRBV19 and TRBJ1-5; D gene unclear. The CDR3 totals 16 residues. V shed 3 bases and J shed 0 bases, with 12 bases lying between them. In germline, CDR1 is LNHDA, CDR2 SQIVND (reference sequence).

The rearrangement links TRBV29-1 to TRBJ1-2; TRBD1 aligns across 7 bases. The CDR3 contains 17 residues. Germline V gene sequence: CDR1 SQVTM, CDR2 ANQGSEA. The V and J ends lost 7 bases and 2 bases, in that order; junction bases with no gene match: 19. The CDR3 reads CSAGSSSPGQTNYGYTF. DNA of the CDR3: TGCAGCGCCGGAAGCTCCTCACCGGGACAGACGAACTATGGCTACACCTTC.

This clone was seen only once. The rearrangement uses TRBV7-8 and TRBJ1-2; no clear D gene. The CDR3 is 14 residues long. V was shortened by 2 bases and J by 1 base, with 8 bases between the two germline ends. CDR1 SGHVS and CDR2 FQNEAQ come from the germline V gene. The CDR3 region is CASSLYELNYGYTF. In DNA, the CDR3 is TGTGCCAGCAGCTTATACGAGCTTAACTATGGCTACACCTTC.

Concerning this clone: Relative to the germline gene, one junction end is altered; a read error may explain this. The CDR3 DNA reads TGTGTCAGCAGTGATGGGGGCCTGTACTCTGGGGCCAACGTCCTGACTTTC. It translates to CVSSDGGLYSGANVLTF. The chain carries TRBV2 and TRBJ2-6; TRBD1 might be the D (6 bases). CDR3 length: 17 residues. The V gene's germline CDR1 is SNHLY and CDR2 FYNNEI.

In its sample, this clone was seen once. The chain employs TRBV28 and TRBJ2-7; no clear D gene. The CDR3 consists of 13 residues. The germline V and J ends were trimmed by 3 bases and 2 bases, with 8 bases remaining between them. Per the germline V gene, CDR1 is MDHEN and CDR2 is SYDVKM. CDR3 sequence (DNA): TGTGCCAGCAGTTTTGAAACAGCCTACGAGCAGTACTTC. Translation gives CASSFETAYEQYF.

The J gene is TRBJ2-3, the V gene TRBV5-6; D unresolved. Germline V CDR1 and CDR2: SGHDT, YYEEEE. Trimming took 0 bases from V and 2 from J, leaving 13 bases between them. The CDR3 covers 16 residues. CDR3 sequence reads: CASSLVSRYFTDTQYF. The DNA for the CDR3 is TGTGCCAGCAGCTTGGTATCGCGGTATTTCACAGATACGCAGTATTTT.

The chain uses TRBV11-2 and TRBJ2-7, with 11 nucleotides matching TRBD1. Germline V gene lookup returns CDR1 SGHAT and CDR2 FQNNGV. With V trimmed by 3 bases and J by 3 bases, 7 bases remained unmatched. The CDR3 spans 16 residues. CDR3 in amino acids: CASSFGQGAKIYEQYF. The CDR3 bases are TGTGCCAGCAGCTTCGGACAGGGGGCAAAGATCTACGAGCAGTACTTC.

This clone was observed a handful of times. This sequence joins TRBV30 and TRBJ1-1; the D is unclear. The V end was cut by 4 bases, the J end by 4 bases, with 19 bases between. Germline CDR1 and CDR2: GTSNPN and SVGIG (reference sequence). The CDR3 is made up of 15 amino acids. The CDR3: CAWTKGLVVGTEAFF. CDR3 nucleotides: TGTGCCTGGACCAAAGGTCTAGTGGTAGGCACTGAAGCTTTCTTT.

This chain uses TRBV9 with TRBJ2-4, with D possibly matching TRBD2 (6 bases). The CDR3 has 17 amino acids. Trimming stripped 4 bases from V and 6 bases from J, with 23 bases between. The germline gives CDR1 SGDLS, CDR2 YYNGEE. The CDR3: CASSQGSVRRGGNIQYF. For the CDR3, the DNA is TGTGCCAGCAGCCAGGGCAGCGTCCGGAGGGGAGGAAACATTCAGTACTTC.

This chain connects TRBV11-2 to TRBJ1-6; D not resolved. The CDR3 length is 15 residues. CDR1 SGHAT and CDR2 FQNNGV come from the germline V gene. V was clipped by 4 bases and J by 1 base, with 8 bases between them. CDR3 protein: CASSSHKSYNSPLHF. The DNA for the CDR3 is TGTGCCAGCAGCTCCCATAAGTCCTATAATTCACCCCTCCACTTT.

This clone was seen a single time. This chain uses TRBV6-1 with TRBJ1-4; D is uncertain. Germline CDR1 is MNHNS and CDR2 is SASEGT. V shed 7 bases and J shed 8 bases, with 17 bases lying between them. The CDR3 has 14 residues. The CDR3 sequence is CASTTVARNEKLFF. The DNA of the CDR3 is TGTGCCAGCACCACAGTTGCCAGAAACGAAAAACTGTTTTTT.

The DNA of the CDR3 is TGTGCCAGCAGCTCTCCACAGGACAGGCCCAAAAACACTGAAGCTTTCTTT. Residues: CASSSPQDRPKNTEAFF. V is TRBV5-4 and J is TRBJ1-1, with 7 nucleotides matching TRBD1. The V gene end was trimmed by 3 bases and the J gene end by 2 bases; junction bases not matched to a gene: 13. The CDR3 extends over 17 amino acids. The germline CDR1 and CDR2 sequences are SGHNT and YYREEE (reference sequence).

The V and J genes are TRBV7-2 and TRBJ1-6; 7 positions match TRBD1. The CDR3 spans 14 residues. V lost 0 bases and J lost 10; bases outside the gene matches: 3. Per germline, CDR1 SGHTA and CDR2 FQGNSA. CDR3 nucleotide sequence: TGTGCCAGCAGCTTAGCAGGGGGCGGATCACCCCTCCACTTT. Translation: CASSLAGGGSPLHF.

The CDR3 region has the DNA TGTGCCAGCAGCCCCAGTCCTCGTCAGGGCTACACCTTC. It codes for CASSPSPRQGYTF. The chain couples TRBV7-8 to TRBJ1-2; D remains unclear. The length of the CDR3 is 13 residues. Deletions cut 5 bases from V and 8 bases from J, with 15 bases between. Germline V gives CDR1 SGHVS, CDR2 FQNEAQ.

This sequence joins TRBV13 and TRBJ1-1; 7 bases are a match to TRBD1. The germline gives CDR1 PRHDT, CDR2 FYEKMQ (reference sequence). V gave up 5 bases and J gave up 2 bases; unmatched junction bases: 11. CDR3 length equals 16 residues. The DNA for the CDR3 is TGTGCCAGCAGCCCAGTCGCCCGGGACAGAAACACTGAAGCTTTCTTT. Protein product: CASSPVARDRNTEAFF.

CDR3 region: CASSPDRGRTYGYTF. The CDR3 nucleotides read TGTGCCAGCAGTCCTGACAGGGGGCGCACCTATGGCTACACCTTC. The chain couples TRBV6-5 to TRBJ1-2, with 10 bases fitting TRBD1. The CDR3 sequence is 15 residues long. CDR1 MNHEY and CDR2 SVGAGI come from the germline V gene. Losses at the gene ends were 5 bases for V and 4 bases for J; bases not matched to a gene: 7.

This clone was counted a few times. V gene TRBV5-4 combines with J gene TRBJ2-2; TRBD1 matches 9 bases. In germline, CDR1 is SGHNT, CDR2 YYREEE (reference sequence). J was trimmed by 7 bases and V by 2 bases; bases with no gene match: 9. This CDR3 has 16 amino acids. CDR3 in DNA: TGTGCCAGCAGCTTATCCGGGACAGGGAGTAACGGGGAGCTGTTTTTT. Its protein is CASSLSGTGSNGELFF.

In DNA form, the CDR3 reads TGCGCCAGCAGTCTTCCCCGACCTTCTGGAAACACCATATATTTT. This encodes CASSLPRPSGNTIYF. The V and J genes are TRBV5-1 and TRBJ1-3; D not certain. The germline CDR1 and CDR2 sequences are SGHRS and YFSETQ. Trimming cost V 5 bases and J 1 base, with 13 bases left between them. The CDR3 has 15 amino acids. The variable domain in full, completed from reference TRBV5-1 and TRBJ1-3, reads KAGVTQTPRYLIKTRGQQVTLSCSPISGHRSVSWYQQTPGQGLQFLFEYFSETQRNKGNFPGRFSGRQFSNSRSEMNVSTLELGDSALYLCASSLPRPSGNTIYFGEGSWLTVV.

In this sample, this clone turned up a few times. The rearrangement uses TRBV2 and TRBJ1-5; D remains ambiguous. Germline V gene data show CDR1 as SNHLY and CDR2 as FYNNEI. With 7 bases removed from V and 7 bases from J, the gap between germline ends came to 11 bases. The CDR3 is made up of 12 amino acids. The CDR3 DNA is TGTGCCAGCAATCCTGAAGGACAGCCCCAGCATTTT. Amino acid sequence: CASNPEGQPQHF.

This clone was seen a single time. The chain has TRBV30 and TRBJ2-7; 8 bases are shared with TRBD1. Trimming took 3 bases from V and 2 from J; bases not matched to a gene: 6. The V gene's germline CDR1 is GTSNPN and CDR2 SVGIG (reference sequence). The CDR3 totals 14 residues. The CDR3 DNA sequence: TGTGCCTGGAGCGGGGACAGGCGGGCCTACGAGCAGTACTTC. Encoded protein: CAWSGDRRAYEQYF.

The chain recombines TRBV5-4 with TRBJ1-1; D perhaps matches TRBD1 (6 bases). The V gene's germline CDR1 is SGHNT and CDR2 YYREEE (reference sequence). This CDR3 spans 12 amino acids. Trimming stripped 2 bases from V and 11 bases from J, with 13 bases between. CDR3 DNA: TGTGCCAGCAGCTTTGGGCAGGGGAGGGCTTTCTTT. Its translation: CASSFGQGRAFF.

The V call is TRBV5-5, the J call TRBJ2-2, with D hard to call. Germline V CDR1 and CDR2: SGHKS, YYEKEE (reference sequence). The CDR3 sequence is 14 residues long. The V end lost 5 bases, the J end lost 0 bases, and 8 bases lay between the germline ends. CDR3 protein: CASRSTANTGELFF. The CDR3 region has the DNA TGTGCCAGCAGATCAACAGCGAACACCGGGGAGCTGTTTTTT.